A single sample gave rise to the 17 T cell receptor beta chains below, sequenced in a study of monozygotic twins with inflammatory bowel disease. TCRdb re-analyzed the 5' RACE reads; it lists each CDR3 protein once, without DNA. The listing contains about 380,000 distinct CDR3 sequences. Sequencing was done on a sample of blood. The receptors derive from a human donor with ulcerative colitis or Crohn's disease, or a healthy co-twin of an affected twin (not recorded which).

The chain combines TRBV7-9 with TRBJ2-7; absent DNA, TCRdb's TRBD2 call cannot be checked. Per germline, CDR1 SEHNR and CDR2 FQNEAQ (reference sequence). The CDR3 totals 16 residues. CDR3 loop: CASSTGLAGTPYEQYF.

The V gene is TRBV7-2, the J gene TRBJ1-1; TCRdb calls TRBD1, which cannot be checked without DNA. CDR1 SGHTA and CDR2 FQGNSA come from the germline V gene. This CDR3 spans 14 amino acids. CDR3 residues: CASSYTGGASEAFF.

The V call is TRBV4-2, the J call TRBJ2-2. This CDR3 spans 16 amino acids. Germline loops: CDR1 LGHNA, CDR2 YNFKEQ. The CDR3: CASSQDLDPYTGELFF.

The chain couples TRBV5-1 to TRBJ1-4; TCRdb reports TRBD1, a call that lacks DNA to check it against. The CDR3 is 14 residues long. From germline, CDR1 is SGHRS and CDR2 YFSETQ. CDR3 sequence: CASSGQGYNEKLFF.

The V and J genes are TRBV27 and TRBJ2-7; TCRdb selects TRBD1, and the lack of DNA leaves this call unchecked. The CDR3 extends over 14 amino acids. CDR1 MNHEY and CDR2 SMNVEV come from the germline V gene (reference sequence). CDR3: CASSLWQGVNEQYF.

The CDR3 loop reads CASSLFVQGRTSSYNSPLHF. This chain joins TRBV4-2 and TRBJ1-6; TCRdb gives TRBD1 as the D gene, but with no DNA this cannot be confirmed. This CDR3 comprises 20 residues. Germline loops: CDR1 LGHNA, CDR2 YNFKEQ.

The chain employs TRBV5-1 and TRBJ2-3; TCRdb's assignment of TRBD1 cannot be checked, as there is no DNA. Looked up from germline, CDR1 is SGHRS and CDR2 is YFSETQ. This CDR3 has 14 amino acids. This CDR3 is CASTSGQGSDTQYF.

The V and J genes are TRBV10-3 and TRBJ1-2; the D call of TRBD1 rests on TCRdb alone, since no DNA is present to check it. The CDR3 is 13 amino acids. The germline gives CDR1 ENHRY, CDR2 SYGVKD. The CDR3 spells CAISEKGASGYTF.

The genes are TRBV4-2 and TRBJ2-3; as DNA is missing, the TRBD2 call by TCRdb cannot be tested. Germline V lookup: CDR1 LGHNA, CDR2 YNFKEQ. CDR3 length: 19 residues. The CDR3 here is CASSPGLARSILLTDTQYF.

V gene TRBV12-3 or TRBV12-4 combines with J gene TRBJ2-2. This CDR3 region has 19 residues. CDR3 region: CASSSIQVFGSGGTGELFF.

This chain links TRBV20-1 with TRBJ1-4; no DNA is available, so the TRBD1 call from TCRdb remains unchecked. The germline gives CDR1 DFQATT, CDR2 SNEGSKA (reference sequence). The CDR3 has 15 residues. CDR3 protein: CSASDRGRPNEKLFF.

The J gene is TRBJ2-3, the V gene TRBV12-3 or TRBV12-4; without DNA, the TCRdb call of TRBD1 cannot be checked. CDR3 size: 15 residues. This chain's CDR3 is CASTASRGAVDTQYF.

V usage is TRBV12-3 or TRBV12-4 and J usage is TRBJ1-2. This CDR3 is built from 15 residues. The CDR3 reads CASSPTMRDPYGYTF.

The V gene is TRBV9, the J gene TRBJ2-7; the D call of TRBD2 rests on TCRdb alone, since no DNA is present to check it. CDR1 and CDR2 (germline): SGDLS, YYNGEE. The CDR3 runs 14 residues. The CDR3 here is CASSTGLAGDEQYF.

This sequence joins TRBV20-1 and TRBJ2-3; the D gene TCRdb calls, TRBD2, cannot be checked with no DNA. The CDR3 runs 15 residues. Germline loops: CDR1 DFQATT, CDR2 SNEGSKA (reference sequence). CDR3 region: CSASSGGLEGHTQYF.

The CDR3: CASSPVEGGPEQETQYF. The chain links TRBV18 to TRBJ2-5; TCRdb gives TRBD1 as the D gene, but with no DNA this cannot be confirmed. Germline CDR1 reads KGHSH; CDR2 reads LQKENI. The CDR3 spans 17 residues.

The chain combines TRBV11-2 with TRBJ2-5. The CDR3 contains 14 residues. In germline, CDR1 is SGHAT, CDR2 FQNNGV. This CDR3 is CASSLDRTEETQYF.